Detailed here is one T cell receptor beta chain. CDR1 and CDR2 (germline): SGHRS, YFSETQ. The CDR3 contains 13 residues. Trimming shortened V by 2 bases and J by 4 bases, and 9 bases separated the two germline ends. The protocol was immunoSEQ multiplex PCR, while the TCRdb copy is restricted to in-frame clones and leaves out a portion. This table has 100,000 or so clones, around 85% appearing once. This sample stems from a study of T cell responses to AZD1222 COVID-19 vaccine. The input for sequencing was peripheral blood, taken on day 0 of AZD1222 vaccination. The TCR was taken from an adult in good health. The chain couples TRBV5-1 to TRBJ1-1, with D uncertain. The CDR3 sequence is CASSFNPGTEAFF. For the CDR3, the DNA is TGCGCCAGCAGCTTTAACCCGGGCACTGAAGCTTTCTTT.